Each of the 31 T cell receptor beta chains below was sequenced from the same sample in a study of blood T cell repertoires in COVID-19. Generated by immunoSEQ multiplex PCR, the TCRdb table keeps only in-frame clones and is missing some. The table has 70,000 to 85,000 clones, roughly 90% seen once. Sequencing was performed on peripheral blood. The source is a man in his 70s with active or convalescent COVID-19.

The chain uses TRBV7-8 and TRBJ2-7; 10 bases line up with TRBD2. Germline values: CDR1 SGHVS, CDR2 FQNEAQ. CDR3 size: 17 residues. J gave up 6 bases and V 6 bases, and 17 bases lay outside the gene matches. This CDR3 is CASRLGQRGGLSGEQYF. The CDR3 nucleotides read TGTGCCAGCAGGCTTGGACAGCGGGGGGGCCTGAGTGGCGAGCAGTACTTC.

The rearrangement joins TRBV5-4 to TRBJ2-5, with D tentatively TRBD2 (5 bases). V was trimmed by 0 bases and J by 3 bases, leaving 12 bases between them. The CDR3 length is 15 residues. The germline gives CDR1 SGHNT, CDR2 YYREEE (reference sequence). DNA for the CDR3: TGTGCCAGCAGCTTGGACTCGACGGGAAAAGAGACCCAGTACTTC. It encodes CASSLDSTGKETQYF.

This clone was observed a single time. V and J are TRBV19 and TRBJ1-1, with D unclear. Per the germline V gene, CDR1 is LNHDA and CDR2 is SQIVND (reference sequence). The CDR3 totals 12 residues. V was pared by 3 bases and J by 1 base, with 3 bases between. The CDR3 region is CASSIGNTEAFF. CDR3 bases: TGTGCCAGTAGTATCGGGAACACTGAAGCTTTCTTT.

The gene calls are TRBV11-3 and TRBJ2-3; 8 bases are shared with TRBD2. The V and J ends lost 1 base and 4 bases, in that order; junction bases with no gene match: 10. This CDR3 contains 17 residues. Per the germline V gene, CDR1 is SGHNT and CDR2 is YENEEA. The CDR3 loop reads CASSLGPGLAISDTQYF. The CDR3 DNA sequence: TGTGCCAGCAGCTTAGGCCCTGGACTAGCCATTTCAGATACGCAGTATTTT.

The chain carries TRBV5-6 and TRBJ2-5; tentatively, D is TRBD2 (5 bases). CDR3 length: 15 amino acids. Trimming pared 2 bases from V and 5 bases from J, leaving 16 bases between. Germline CDR1 SGHDT, CDR2 YYEEEE. CDR3 in amino acids: CASSFGVTRVETQYF. DNA for the CDR3: TGTGCCAGCAGCTTCGGAGTGACGAGGGTGGAGACCCAGTACTTC.

V usage is TRBV6-5 and J usage is TRBJ2-5, with D perhaps matching TRBD2 (7 bases). Deletions cut 0 bases from V and 5 bases from J, with 10 bases between. This CDR3 has 14 residues. Germline lookup yields CDR1 MNHEY and CDR2 SVGAGI. CDR3 sequence reads: CASSYSGGRETQYF. Here the CDR3 DNA reads TGTGCCAGCAGTTACTCGGGGGGGCGGGAGACCCAGTACTTC.

The V call is TRBV18, the J call TRBJ1-1; no reliable D call. Germline CDR1 KGHSH, CDR2 LQKENI. The CDR3 covers 15 residues. Trimming shortened V by 0 bases and J by 3 bases, and 11 bases separated the two germline ends. The chain's CDR3 is CASSPPASRDTEAFF. The CDR3 DNA sequence: TGTGCCAGCTCACCACCGGCTTCCCGGGACACTGAAGCTTTCTTT.

The J gene is TRBJ1-5, the V gene TRBV2; D is possibly TRBD1 (5 bases). CDR1 and CDR2 from the germline V gene are SNHLY and FYNNEI. V shed 6 bases and J shed 0 bases, with 9 bases lying between them. CDR3 length equals 14 residues. The CDR3 is CASSGHDSNQPQHF. DNA of the CDR3: TGTGCCAGCAGCGGACACGATAGCAATCAGCCCCAGCATTTT.

The rearrangement uses TRBV5-6 and TRBJ1-2; 7 positions match TRBD1. From germline, CDR1 is SGHDT and CDR2 YYEEEE. This CDR3 is built from 17 residues. Trimming took 4 bases from V and 0 from J; bases not matched to a gene: 12. CDR3 in amino acids: CASSPPPRGRANYGYTF. The CDR3 coding sequence is TGTGCCAGCAGCCCTCCCCCCAGGGGGAGAGCTAACTATGGCTACACCTTC.

V gene TRBV5-4 combines with J gene TRBJ2-3, with D hard to call. In germline, CDR1 is SGHNT, CDR2 YYREEE (reference sequence). The CDR3 consists of 16 residues. V gave up 2 bases and J gave up 2 bases, with 15 bases separating them. CDR3 amino acids: CASSFGLRSSTDTQYF. CDR3 coding DNA: TGTGCCAGCAGCTTTGGCCTCCGCTCCTCCACAGATACGCAGTATTTT.

The chain has TRBV5-1 and TRBJ2-5; 8 positions agree with TRBD2. This CDR3 has 15 residues. V gave up 5 bases and J gave up 1 base; unmatched junction bases: 7. CDR1 SGHRS and CDR2 YFSETQ come from the germline V gene. CDR3 region: CASRRAGGLQETQYF. In DNA form, the CDR3 reads TGCGCCAGCAGGCGGGCGGGAGGACTCCAAGAGACCCAGTACTTC. Variable domain in full (rest from reference TRBV5-1 and TRBJ2-5): KAGVTQTPRYLIKTRGQQVTLSCSPISGHRSVSWYQQTPGQGLQFLFEYFSETQRNKGNFPGRFSGRQFSNSRSEMNVSTLELGDSALYLCASRRAGGLQETQYFGPGTRLLVL.

The chain combines TRBV12-3 or TRBV12-4 with TRBJ2-7; 7 bases fit TRBD1. This CDR3 is 13 amino acids long. Germline trimming cut 8 bases from V and 7 bases from J; bases unmatched to any gene: 11. CDR3 amino acids: CASAVGQATEQYF. CDR3 nucleotide sequence: TGTGCCAGCGCCGTAGGACAGGCTACGGAGCAGTACTTC.

This clone was recorded a few times. The chain is built from TRBV28 and TRBJ2-1, with D possibly TRBD2 on 6 matching bases. The CDR3 contains 16 residues. The germline CDR1 and CDR2 sequences are MDHEN and SYDVKM. With 3 bases removed from V and 5 bases from J, the gap between germline ends came to 17 bases. The CDR3 DNA reads as TGTGCCAGCAGTTTTGGGGTCGGGGAGGCAAACAATGAGCAGTTCTTC. This translates into CASSFGVGEANNEQFF.

J is TRBJ2-1 and V is TRBV27; possibly TRBD2 for D (5 bases). The CDR3 extends over 11 amino acids. CDR1 is MNHEY, CDR2 SMNVEV, per germline (reference sequence). Deletions cut 4 bases from V and 8 bases from J, with 6 bases between. CDR3 DNA: TGTGCCAGCAGTTCAGCGGATGAGCAGTTCTTC. Translation gives CASSSADEQFF.

The rearrangement links TRBV30 to TRBJ1-6; TRBD1 matches at 7 bases. This CDR3 spans 18 amino acids. J gave up 8 bases and V 2 bases, and 18 bases lay outside the gene matches. Germline V gene sequence: CDR1 GTSNPN, CDR2 SVGIG (reference sequence). CDR3 sequence reads: CAWSIQGDWVWMDSPLHF. CDR3 DNA sequence: TGTGCCTGGAGTATTCAGGGGGACTGGGTTTGGATGGATTCACCCCTCCACTTT.

The rearrangement links TRBV12-3 or TRBV12-4 to TRBJ1-2; the match to TRBD1 covers 8 bases. The V gene end was trimmed by 2 bases and the J gene end by 8 bases; junction bases not matched to a gene: 4. There are 13 residues in the CDR3. For the CDR3, the DNA is TGTGCCAGCAGTTTACAGGGGGCAGGAGGCTACACCTTC. Translation: CASSLQGAGGYTF.

V gene TRBV2 combines with J gene TRBJ2-5; D is possibly TRBD2 (6 bases). With 3 bases removed from V and 1 base from J, the gap between germline ends came to 9 bases. The V gene's germline CDR1 is SNHLY and CDR2 FYNNEI. CDR3 length equals 14 residues. Here the CDR3 DNA reads TGTGCCAGCAGTGAGGAGCGGGTCCAAGAGACCCAGTACTTC. This sequence encodes CASSEERVQETQYF. The full variable domain, its missing parts supplied by reference TRBV2 and TRBJ2-5, is EPEVTQTPSHQVTQMGQEVILRCVPISNHLYFYWYRQILGQKVEFLVSFYNNEISEKSEIFDDQFSVERPDGSNFTLKIRSTKLEDSAMYFCASSEERVQETQYFGPGTRLLVL.

This rearrangement joins TRBV12-3 or TRBV12-4 to TRBJ1-4; TRBD1 aligns across 9 bases. After removal of 7 bases from V and 7 bases from J, the junction contained 4 bases not matched to a gene. This CDR3 contains 13 residues. The CDR3 DNA is TGTGCCAGCAACGGACAGGGGATTGAAAAACTGTTTTTT. It is translated as CASNGQGIEKLFF.

The chain has TRBV30 and TRBJ2-7, with TRBD1 identical over 7 bases. V lost 8 bases to trimming and J lost 4 bases; unmatched junction nucleotides: 14. CDR1 is GTSNPN, CDR2 SVGIG, per germline (reference sequence). This CDR3 region has 14 residues. Here the CDR3 DNA reads TGTGCCGCACGAAGACAGGGTTTAAGGTACGAGCAGTACTTC. It yields the protein CAARRQGLRYEQYF. The full variable domain, with the rest looked up from reference TRBV30 and TRBJ2-7, is SQTIHQWPATLVQPVGSPLSLECTVEGTSNPNLYWYRQAAGRGLQLLFYSVGIGQISSEVPQNLSASRPQDRQFILSSKKLLLSDSGFYLCAARRQGLRYEQYFGPGTRLTVT.

The chain couples TRBV4-1 to TRBJ1-6; D gene unclear. This CDR3 contains 15 residues. CDR1 is MGHRA and CDR2 is YSYEKL in the germline V gene. Trimming took 0 bases from V and 6 from J, leaving 9 bases between them. The CDR3 DNA reads TGCGCCAGCAGCCAAGAGCCAGGTGGTAATTCACCCCTCCACTTT. Amino acids: CASSQEPGGNSPLHF.

The chain employs TRBV30 and TRBJ1-4; 7 bases line up with TRBD1. V lost 7 bases to trimming and J lost 5 bases; unmatched junction nucleotides: 13. Germline V gene data show CDR1 as GTSNPN and CDR2 as SVGIG (reference sequence). This CDR3 has 15 amino acids. The CDR3 loop reads CASTNPGTENEKLFF. The CDR3 nucleotides are TGTGCCTCTACAAACCCCGGGACAGAGAATGAAAAACTGTTTTTT.

V is TRBV7-3 and J is TRBJ2-7; 12 bases are shared with TRBD2. The junction had 1 base not matched to a gene; V was cut back by 6 bases and J by 4 bases. Germline V CDR1 and CDR2: SGHTA, FQGTGA. This CDR3 is 13 amino acids long. In DNA, the CDR3 is TGTGCCAGCAGTCTAGCGGGAGGGTACGAGCAGTACTTC. It specifies CASSLAGGYEQYF.

Only one count was recorded for this clone. J is TRBJ2-5 and V is TRBV5-5; 7 bases align to TRBD1. The CDR3 is 14 residues long. Trimming at V came to 4 bases and at J to 0 bases, leaving 3 bases not matched to a gene. From germline, CDR1 is SGHKS and CDR2 YYEKEE (reference sequence). The CDR3 nucleotides are TGTGCCAGCAGCAGGGGACAGTACCAAGAGACCCAGTACTTC. This sequence encodes CASSRGQYQETQYF.

The chain recombines TRBV5-1 with TRBJ2-2, with a tentative D call TRBD1 (6 bases). The CDR3 runs to 15 residues. V lost 4 bases, J lost 6 bases, and 16 bases lay in between. In germline, CDR1 is SGHRS, CDR2 YFSETQ. CDR3 residues: CASSTRSGASGELFF. The CDR3, as DNA: TGCGCCAGCAGCACCAGATCAGGGGCCTCCGGGGAGCTGTTTTTT.

The J gene is TRBJ1-1, the V gene TRBV7-9, with D unclear. From germline, CDR1 is SEHNR and CDR2 FQNEAQ (reference sequence). The CDR3 covers 13 residues. Between the trimmed V and J ends, which lost 3 bases and 5 bases, there was a span of 10 bases. CDR3 region: CASSFSTLTEAFF. The CDR3 region has the DNA TGTGCCAGCAGCTTCTCGACATTGACTGAAGCTTTCTTT.

This sequence joins TRBV6-5 and TRBJ1-2; no firm D call. CDR3 length: 14 residues. Germline-derived CDR1 and CDR2 are MNHEY and SVGAGI. V was cut by 6 bases and J by 6 bases, with 17 bases left in between. This CDR3 reads CASSAIPPRNGYTF. The CDR3 nucleotides are TGTGCCAGCAGCGCCATCCCGCCCAGAAATGGCTACACCTTC.

The V call is TRBV12-3 or TRBV12-4, the J call TRBJ2-3; tentative D call: TRBD2 (5 bases). The CDR3 has 11 residues. V was trimmed by 1 base and J by 13 bases, leaving 9 bases between them. CDR3 nucleotide sequence: TGTGCCAGCAGTTTAGAACTAGTTAAGTATTTT. Encoded protein: CASSLELVKYF.

V and J are TRBV2 and TRBJ1-2; TRBD1 agrees at 8 bases. V was clipped by 1 base and J by 8 bases; unmatched bases: 15. There are 17 residues in the CDR3. Germline CDR1 SNHLY, CDR2 FYNNEI. CDR3 region: CASSEVARGRGPLGYTF. CDR3 sequence (DNA): TGTGCCAGCAGTGAAGTTGCAAGGGGCAGGGGGCCTTTAGGCTACACCTTC.

The J gene is TRBJ1-2, the V gene TRBV2; D ambiguous. V was shortened by 3 bases and J by 7 bases, with 15 bases between the two germline ends. In germline, CDR1 is SNHLY, CDR2 FYNNEI. The CDR3 is 14 amino acids. CDR3 residues: CASSDVSGMIGYTF. The DNA for the CDR3 is TGTGCCAGCAGTGATGTAAGCGGTATGATTGGCTACACCTTC.

V is TRBV10-3 and J is TRBJ2-2; 8 positions agree with TRBD1. The CDR3 is 16 amino acids. Germline loops: CDR1 ENHRY, CDR2 SYGVKD. The junction had 6 bases not matched to a gene; V was cut back by 4 bases and J by 2 bases. CDR3 protein: CAISVGRGPNTGELFF. The CDR3 DNA sequence: TGTGCCATCAGTGTGGGCAGGGGGCCTAACACCGGGGAGCTGTTTTTT.

The chain combines TRBV21-1 with TRBJ2-6; the DNA was not used to check the table's D call, TRBD1. TRBV21-1 corresponds to a pseudogene. The CDR3 is made up of 18 amino acids. The CDR3 coding sequence is TGTGCCAGCAGCAAAAGGCCTGGGGGCACGTGGGGGGCCAACGTCCTGACTTTC. Translation: CASSKRPGGTWGANVLTF.